Here is one TCR beta chain with its context. The CDR3 consists of 14 residues. Germline lookup yields CDR1 DFQATT and CDR2 SNEGSKA (reference sequence). TCRdb reanalyzed the 5' RACE reads, giving one entry per CDR3 protein sequence and no DNA. In total, the table holds fewer than 550,000 distinct CDR3 sequences. The sample is drawn from a study of monozygotic twins with inflammatory bowel disease. This TCR was recovered from a human donor with ulcerative colitis or Crohn's disease, or a healthy co-twin of an affected twin (not recorded which). The V call is TRBV20-1, the J call TRBJ2-1; TCRdb's D call of TRBD1 is untestable without DNA. Sequencing was performed on blood. This CDR3 reads CSARGQDRVAEQFF.